The 3 T cell receptor beta chains in this list originate from one sample, sequenced in a study of CD8 T cells in Susac syndrome. Random-hexamer reverse transcription was applied to about 0.45 to 1 ug RNA. TCRdb redid the calling of the immunoSEQ multiplex PCR reads with MiXCR, one entry per CDR3 protein. The sample includes 95,000 to 150,000 distinct CDR3 sequences, just over 90% of them seen just once. Source material: CD8+ T cells from PBMCs. The source is a human donor with multiple sclerosis.

J is TRBJ2-3 and V is TRBV3-1; D possibly matches TRBD1 or TRBD2 (5 bases each). Deletions cut 0 bases from V and 0 bases from J, with 13 bases between. The germline V gene encodes CDR1 LGHDT and CDR2 YNNKEL (reference sequence). This CDR3 spans 17 amino acids. CDR3 coding DNA: TGTGCCAGCAGCCAAGAGGGGCCCGGGGACAGCACAGATACGCAGTATTTT. It translates to CASSQEGPGDSTDTQYF.

The chain joins TRBV10-3 to TRBJ2-3; the D is unclear. CDR3 length: 14 amino acids. Germline lookup yields CDR1 ENHRY and CDR2 SYGVKD. V lost 3 bases and J lost 6, with 13 bases in between. The CDR3 sequence: CAISEGLEVDTQYF. CDR3 in DNA: TGTGCCATCAGTGAAGGGTTAGAGGTGGATACGCAGTATTTT.

V usage is TRBV12-3 or TRBV12-4 and J usage is TRBJ2-4; TRBD1 aligns across 11 bases. V was clipped by 5 bases and J by 9 bases; unmatched bases: 18. There are 18 residues in the CDR3. CDR3 residues: CASSPRKWGQGDTGIQYF. The CDR3 DNA reads as TGTGCCAGCAGTCCAAGAAAATGGGGACAGGGGGACACGGGCATTCAGTACTTC.